The rows below give T cell receptor beta chains drawn from one sample of a study of OX40 agonist ivuxolimab in advanced cancers. Clones were read by immunoSEQ multiplex PCR, and TCRdb kept only the in-frame ones, dropping some. The data show 25,000 to 35,000 clones, approximately 90% seen once. Sequencing used CD4+ or CD8+ T cells sorted from blood, obtained in a trial of the OX40 agonist ivuxolimab. The source is an adult with an advanced solid tumor such as melanoma, head and neck, liver or kidney cancer. CDR3s include the opening cysteine and the closing phenylalanine or tryptophan. Fields, in order: V gene, clone size, D gene, J gene, CDR3 DNA, CDR3 protein. The D gene is left open where the match is weak. For some rows the clone size is stated as once, few or many, or as a class when expanded; others skip it.

v_gene: TRBV27
abundance: NA
d_gene: NA
j_gene: TRBJ1-1
CDR3nt: TGTGCCAGCAGTTGGGGGCGGGCGGACACTGAAGCTTTCTTT
CDR3aa: CASSWGRADTEAFF

v_gene: TRBV30
abundance: NA
d_gene: TRBD1
j_gene: TRBJ2-7
CDR3nt: TGTGCCTGGAGACCGGACAGGGGATACGAGCAGTACTTC
CDR3aa: CAWRPDRGYEQYF

v_gene: TRBV27
abundance: NA
d_gene: TRBD1
j_gene: TRBJ1-1
CDR3nt: TGTGCCAGCAGTTTACTAGGCGACAGGGCCTATGAAGCTTTCTTT
CDR3aa: CASSLLGDRAYEAFF

v_gene: TRBV6-1
abundance: NA
d_gene: TRBD2
j_gene: TRBJ2-2
CDR3nt: TGTGCCAGCAGCGAATTTTTAGCGGGGGAAAACACCGGGGAGCTGTTTTTT
CDR3aa: CASSEFLAGENTGELFF

v_gene: TRBV29-1
abundance: NA
d_gene: TRBD2
j_gene: TRBJ2-5
CDR3nt: TGCAGCGTTGACGTAGCGGGGGTCCAAGAGACCCAGTACTTC
CDR3aa: CSVDVAGVQETQYF

v_gene: TRBV6-5
abundance: NA
d_gene: TRBD1
j_gene: TRBJ1-5
CDR3nt: TGTGCCAGCAGTTCGGGGACAGGGGGCGGCCAGCCCCAGCATTTT
CDR3aa: CASSSGTGGGQPQHF

v_gene: TRBV6-5
abundance: few
d_gene: NA
j_gene: TRBJ1-1
CDR3nt: TGTGCCAGCAGTTACCTCCCGAGAACTGAAGCTTTCTTT
CDR3aa: CASSYLPRTEAFF

v_gene: TRBV29-1
abundance: few
d_gene: NA
j_gene: TRBJ1-1
CDR3nt: TGCAGCGTTGAAGAAAACACTGAAGCTTTCTTT
CDR3aa: CSVEENTEAFF

v_gene: TRBV4-1
abundance: NA
d_gene: NA
j_gene: TRBJ1-1
CDR3nt: TGCGCCAGCAGCCAAGAACGGACAGCGAACACTGAAGCTTTCTTT
CDR3aa: CASSQERTANTEAFF

v_gene: TRBV7-9
abundance: NA
d_gene: NA
j_gene: TRBJ1-4
CDR3nt: TGTGCCAGCAGCCCCCACGTAGACAGGACTGAAAATGAAAAACTGTTTTTT
CDR3aa: CASSPHVDRTENEKLFF

v_gene: TRBV2
abundance: NA
d_gene: NA
j_gene: TRBJ1-6
CDR3nt: TGTGCCAGCAGGGAGGACAGCCTCAATAATTCACCCCTCCACTTT
CDR3aa: CASREDSLNNSPLHF

v_gene: TRBV4-3
abundance: NA
d_gene: NA
j_gene: TRBJ2-7
CDR3nt: TGCGCCAGCAGCCAAGATCTGGGTCAGCTGTACGAGCAGTACTTC
CDR3aa: CASSQDLGQLYEQYF

v_gene: TRBV11-2
abundance: NA
d_gene: NA
j_gene: TRBJ2-3
CDR3nt: TGTGCCAGCAGCTTATGGAAGTTGACTGTTAACTCGGATACGCAGTATTTT
CDR3aa: CASSLWKLTVNSDTQYF

v_gene: TRBV27
abundance: NA
d_gene: NA
j_gene: TRBJ2-1
CDR3nt: TGTGCCAGCAGCTACCTCGAAAGCTCCTACAATGAGCAGTTCTTC
CDR3aa: CASSYLESSYNEQFF

v_gene: TRBV10-1
abundance: NA
d_gene: NA
j_gene: TRBJ2-1
CDR3nt: TGCGCCAGCAGTGTGGCCATGAGCTCCTACAATGAGCAGTTCTTC
CDR3aa: CASSVAMSSYNEQFF

v_gene: TRBV11-2
abundance: few
d_gene: TRBD2
j_gene: TRBJ2-7
CDR3nt: TGTGCCAGCAGCTTAGGGACTAGCGGGAGTTCCTACGAGCAGTACTTC
CDR3aa: CASSLGTSGSSYEQYF

v_gene: TRBV19
abundance: NA
d_gene: NA
j_gene: TRBJ2-7
CDR3nt: TGTGCCAGTAGTATCGGATCCACCTACGAGCAGTACTTC
CDR3aa: CASSIGSTYEQYF

v_gene: TRBV27
abundance: NA
d_gene: NA
j_gene: TRBJ1-2
CDR3nt: TGTGCCAGCAGCTCAGGCCCGGACTATGGCTACACCTTC
CDR3aa: CASSSGPDYGYTF

v_gene: TRBV19
abundance: NA
d_gene: NA
j_gene: TRBJ2-7
CDR3nt: TGTGCCAGTAGTTTCGGACAGACTTACGAGCAGTACTTC
CDR3aa: CASSFGQTYEQYF

v_gene: TRBV30
abundance: NA
d_gene: NA
j_gene: TRBJ1-1
CDR3nt: TGTGCCTGGGGGGGGGACACTGAAGCTTTCTTT
CDR3aa: CAWGGDTEAFF

v_gene: TRBV10-2
abundance: NA
d_gene: TRBD1
j_gene: TRBJ2-2
CDR3nt: TGCGCCAGTCACGCCTGGGACAGCAACACCGGGGAGCTGTTTTTT
CDR3aa: CASHAWDSNTGELFF

v_gene: TRBV4-1
abundance: NA
d_gene: NA
j_gene: TRBJ1-5
CDR3nt: TGCGCCAGCAGCCAAGATGGAGAGCCGAGCAATCAGCCCCAGCATTTT
CDR3aa: CASSQDGEPSNQPQHF

v_gene: TRBV9
abundance: once
d_gene: NA
j_gene: TRBJ2-1
CDR3nt: TGTGCCAGCAGCGTAGGGGGGGATGAGCAGTTCTTC
CDR3aa: CASSVGGDEQFF

v_gene: TRBV6-5
abundance: NA
d_gene: NA
j_gene: TRBJ1-4
CDR3nt: TGTGCCAGCAGTTACGGACTAAATGAAAAACTGTTTTTT
CDR3aa: CASSYGLNEKLFF

v_gene: TRBV19
abundance: NA
d_gene: NA
j_gene: TRBJ2-3
CDR3nt: TGTGCCAGTAGTATACGGACAACAACCACAGATACGCAGTATTTT
CDR3aa: CASSIRTTTTDTQYF

v_gene: TRBV27
abundance: NA
d_gene: NA
j_gene: TRBJ2-7
CDR3nt: TGTGCCAGCAGTTTAAAGGCGGTGGGGCAGACCTACGAGCAGTACTTC
CDR3aa: CASSLKAVGQTYEQYF

v_gene: TRBV27
abundance: NA
d_gene: NA
j_gene: TRBJ2-7
CDR3nt: TGTGCCAGCAGTTTTCAGGGATCTTCCGAGCAGTACTTC
CDR3aa: CASSFQGSSEQYF

v_gene: TRBV4-3
abundance: few
d_gene: NA
j_gene: TRBJ1-2
CDR3nt: TGCGCCAGCAGCCAAGGGGGGAGACTTTACGGTGGCTACACCTTC
CDR3aa: CASSQGGRLYGGYTF

v_gene: TRBV11-2
abundance: NA
d_gene: NA
j_gene: TRBJ2-7
CDR3nt: TGTGCCAGCAGCTCCGGGAGCTACGAGCAGTACTTC
CDR3aa: CASSSGSYEQYF

v_gene: TRBV2
abundance: few
d_gene: TRBD2
j_gene: TRBJ2-1
CDR3nt: TGTGCCAGCAAAACCGGGACTAGCGGATACAATGAGCAGTTCTTC
CDR3aa: CASKTGTSGYNEQFF